The next 6 T cell receptor beta chains were all read from a single sample in a study of T-cell reconstitution after alpha-beta-depleted transplantation in children. Construction of the TCRbeta library involved unique molecular identifiers. TCRdb re-called the PCR reads with MiXCR, one entry per CDR3 protein. The table shows around 410,000 distinct CDR3 sequences, with 11% occurring only once. The sequencing used PBMCs from the stem cell graft donor, collected from the stem cell graft. The receptors derive from a human donor who donated a stem cell graft to a child with acute myeloid leukemia.

The chain combines TRBV29-1 with TRBJ2-1; possibly TRBD2 for D (7 bases). CDR3 length: 16 amino acids. V lost 5 bases to trimming and J lost 9 bases, with 26 bases between them. CDR1 SQVTM and CDR2 ANQGSEA come from the germline V gene. CDR3 sequence reads: CSVREGWGRGGGEQFF. The CDR3 DNA sequence: TGCAGCGTTAGAGAAGGATGGGGCAGGGGAGGGGGTGAGCAGTTCTTC.

This clonotype was detected a few times. This chain links TRBV12-3 or TRBV12-4 with TRBJ2-1; D not resolved. The CDR3 spans 14 residues. The V and J ends lost 5 bases and 8 bases respectively, with 16 bases between them. The CDR3 DNA follows: TGTGCCAGCAGTGGGGTTACTATGATGTATGAGCAGTTCTTC. It yields the protein CASSGVTMMYEQFF.

This clonotype was observed at least ten times. The chain recombines TRBV7-9 with TRBJ2-1; D is possibly TRBD1 (5 bases). Germline loops: CDR1 SEHNR, CDR2 FQNEAQ (reference sequence). Trimming took 6 bases from V and 3 from J, leaving 15 bases between them. This CDR3 spans 15 amino acids. The CDR3 sequence: CASRGVAWSYNEQFF. The CDR3 DNA is TGTGCCAGCAGAGGGGTCGCATGGAGCTACAATGAGCAGTTCTTC.

The sample holds a few counts of this clonotype. The chain joins TRBV9 to TRBJ2-1, with 10 bases fitting TRBD2. This CDR3 region has 14 residues. Germline V gene data show CDR1 as SGDLS and CDR2 as YYNGEE. J gave up 6 bases and V 1 base, and 1 base lay outside the gene matches. CDR3: CASSVSGRANEQFF. DNA of the CDR3: TGTGCCAGCAGCGTAAGCGGGAGGGCCAATGAGCAGTTCTTC.

The table lists this clonotype with a few counts. The rearrangement links TRBV7-9 to TRBJ2-7; TRBD2 might be the D (6 bases). Germline-derived CDR1 and CDR2 are SEHNR and FQNEAQ (reference sequence). V was cut by 7 bases and J by 3 bases, with 13 bases left in between. The CDR3 length is 13 residues. For the CDR3, the DNA is TGTGCCAGCACGGGGACTTCTCTCTACGAGCAGTACTTC. Its translation: CASTGTSLYEQYF.

This sequence joins TRBV6-2 or TRBV6-3 and TRBJ2-7; TRBD2 is a possible D gene (6 bases). Trimming stripped 5 bases from V and 3 bases from J, with 17 bases between. This CDR3 spans 15 amino acids. Germline CDR1 MNHEY, CDR2 SVGEGT. CDR3 nucleotide sequence: TGTGCCAGCAGTGCTCTAGCGCAAACCCACTACGAGCAGTACTTC. Translation: CASSALAQTHYEQYF.